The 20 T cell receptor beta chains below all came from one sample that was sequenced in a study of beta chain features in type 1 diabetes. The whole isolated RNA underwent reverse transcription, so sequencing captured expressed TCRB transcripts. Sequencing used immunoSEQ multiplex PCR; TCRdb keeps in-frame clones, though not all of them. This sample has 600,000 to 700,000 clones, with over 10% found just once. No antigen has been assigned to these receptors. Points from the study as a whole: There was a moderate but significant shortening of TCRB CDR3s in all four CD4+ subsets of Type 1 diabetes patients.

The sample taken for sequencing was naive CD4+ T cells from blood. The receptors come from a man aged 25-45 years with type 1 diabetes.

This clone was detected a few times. CDR3 sequence (DNA): TGCGCCAGCAGCCAAGATATCAGGGCTGTGGGGGCTGGCGGCTACACCTTC. Translating gives CASSQDIRAVGAGGYTF. The chain combines TRBV4-3 with TRBJ1-2, with TRBD1 as a possible D gene (6 bases). There are 17 residues in the CDR3. V was trimmed by 0 bases and J by 8 bases, leaving 22 bases between them. The V gene's germline CDR1 is LGHNA and CDR2 YSLEER.

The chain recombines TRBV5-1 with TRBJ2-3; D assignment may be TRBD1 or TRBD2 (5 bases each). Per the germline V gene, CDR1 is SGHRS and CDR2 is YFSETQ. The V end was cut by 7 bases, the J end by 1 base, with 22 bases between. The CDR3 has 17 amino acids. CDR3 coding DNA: TGCGCCAGCTCGCAATCGGGACGGAGATATGGCACAGATACGCAGTATTTT. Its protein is CASSQSGRRYGTDTQYF.

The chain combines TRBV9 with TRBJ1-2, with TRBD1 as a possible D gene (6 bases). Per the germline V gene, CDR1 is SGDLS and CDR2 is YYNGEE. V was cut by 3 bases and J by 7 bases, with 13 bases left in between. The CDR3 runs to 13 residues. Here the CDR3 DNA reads TGTGCCAGCAGCGGAAACAGGGTATCTGGCTACACCTTC. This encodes CASSGNRVSGYTF.

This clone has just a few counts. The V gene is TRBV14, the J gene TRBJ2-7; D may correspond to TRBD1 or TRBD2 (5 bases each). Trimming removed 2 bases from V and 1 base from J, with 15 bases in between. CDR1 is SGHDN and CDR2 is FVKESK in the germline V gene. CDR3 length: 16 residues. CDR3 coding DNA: TGTGCCAGCAGCCAATACCTGGGGACGGATTCCTACGAGCAGTACTTC. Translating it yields CASSQYLGTDSYEQYF.

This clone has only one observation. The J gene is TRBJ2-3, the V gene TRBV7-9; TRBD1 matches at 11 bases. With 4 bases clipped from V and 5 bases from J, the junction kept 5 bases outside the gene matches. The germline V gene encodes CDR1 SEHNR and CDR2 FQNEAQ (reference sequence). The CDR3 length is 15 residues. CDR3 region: CASSSGQGAGDTQYF. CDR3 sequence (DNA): TGTGCCAGCAGCTCCGGACAGGGGGCTGGAGATACGCAGTATTTT. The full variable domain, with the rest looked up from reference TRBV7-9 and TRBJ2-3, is DTGVSQNPRHKITKRGQNVTFRCDPISEHNRLYWYRQTLGQGPEFLTYFQNEAQLEKSRLLSDRFSAERPKGSFSTLEIQRTEQGDSAMYLCASSSGQGAGDTQYFGPGTRLTVL.

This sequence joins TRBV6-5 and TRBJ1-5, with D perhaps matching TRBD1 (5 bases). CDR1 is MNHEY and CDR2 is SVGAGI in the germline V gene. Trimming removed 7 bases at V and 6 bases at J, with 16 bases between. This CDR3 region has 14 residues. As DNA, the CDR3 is TGTGCCAGCACAGGGCAGGGAAGGGTTCAGCCCCAGCATTTT. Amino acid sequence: CASTGQGRVQPQHF.

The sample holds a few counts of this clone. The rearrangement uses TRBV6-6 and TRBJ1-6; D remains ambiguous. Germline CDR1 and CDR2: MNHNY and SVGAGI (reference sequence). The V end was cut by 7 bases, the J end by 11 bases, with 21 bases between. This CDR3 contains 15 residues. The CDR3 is CASIPSEGSSPPLHF. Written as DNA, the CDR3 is TGTGCCAGCATCCCCAGTGAGGGATCGTCTCCACCCCTCCACTTT.

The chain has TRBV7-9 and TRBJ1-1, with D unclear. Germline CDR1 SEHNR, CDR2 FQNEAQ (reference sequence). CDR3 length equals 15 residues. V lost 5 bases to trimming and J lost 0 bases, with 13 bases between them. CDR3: CASSPTRLMNTEAFF. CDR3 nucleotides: TGTGCCAGCAGCCCTACGAGACTCATGAACACTGAAGCTTTCTTT.

CDR3 DNA sequence: TGCGCCAGCAGAGAATGGGGCCAGTCCCACGTTCAGTACTTC. Protein: CASREWGQSHVQYF. The chain recombines TRBV5-1 with TRBJ2-4, with TRBD1 as a possible D gene (5 bases). Deletions cut 5 bases from V and 11 bases from J, with 20 bases between. Per the germline V gene, CDR1 is SGHRS and CDR2 is YFSETQ. The CDR3 runs to 14 residues. Full variable domain (rest looked up from reference TRBV5-1 and TRBJ2-4): KAGVTQTPRYLIKTRGQQVTLSCSPISGHRSVSWYQQTPGQGLQFLFEYFSETQRNKGNFPGRFSGRQFSNSRSEMNVSTLELGDSALYLCASREWGQSHVQYFGAGTRLSVL.

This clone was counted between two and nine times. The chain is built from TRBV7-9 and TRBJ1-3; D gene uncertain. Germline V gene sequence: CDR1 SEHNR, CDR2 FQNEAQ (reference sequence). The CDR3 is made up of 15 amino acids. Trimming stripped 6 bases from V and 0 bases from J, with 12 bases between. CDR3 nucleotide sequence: TGTGCCAGCAGTCCCCTTGGGATCTCTGGAAACACCATATATTTT. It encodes CASSPLGISGNTIYF.

Here the CDR3 DNA reads TGTGCCAGCAGCTTCCCGGGACAGGGCTTGCTGTTTTTT. This sequence encodes CASSFPGQGLLFF. The genes are TRBV11-2 and TRBJ2-2; 9 nucleotides match TRBD1. There are 13 residues in the CDR3. With 3 bases clipped from V and 13 bases from J, the junction kept 6 bases outside the gene matches. The germline CDR1 and CDR2 sequences are SGHAT and FQNNGV. Looking up the rest from reference TRBV11-2 and TRBJ2-2 gives the full variable domain: EAGVAQSPRYKIIEKRQSVAFWCNPISGHATLYWYQQILGQGPKLLIQFQNNGVVDDSQLPKDRFSAERLKGVDSTLKIQPAKLEDSAVYLCASSFPGQGLLFFGEGSRLTVL.

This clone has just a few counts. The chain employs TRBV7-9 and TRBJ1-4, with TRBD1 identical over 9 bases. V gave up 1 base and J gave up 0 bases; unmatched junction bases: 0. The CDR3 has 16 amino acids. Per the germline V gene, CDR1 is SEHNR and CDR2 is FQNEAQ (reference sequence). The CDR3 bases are TGTGCCAGCAGCTTAGGGGACAGGGCAACTAATGAAAAACTGTTTTTT. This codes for CASSLGDRATNEKLFF.

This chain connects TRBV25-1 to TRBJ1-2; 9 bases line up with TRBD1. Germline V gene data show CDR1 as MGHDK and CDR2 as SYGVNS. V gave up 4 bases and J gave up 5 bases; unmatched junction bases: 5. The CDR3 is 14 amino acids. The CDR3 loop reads CASSAPGTGYGYTF. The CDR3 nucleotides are TGTGCCAGCAGTGCACCGGGGACAGGGTATGGCTACACCTTC.

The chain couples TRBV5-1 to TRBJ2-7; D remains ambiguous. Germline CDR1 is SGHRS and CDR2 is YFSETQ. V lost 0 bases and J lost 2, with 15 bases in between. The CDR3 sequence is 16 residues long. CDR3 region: CASSLAAPGPAYEQYF. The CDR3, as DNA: TGCGCCAGCAGCTTGGCCGCACCGGGCCCGGCCTACGAGCAGTACTTC.

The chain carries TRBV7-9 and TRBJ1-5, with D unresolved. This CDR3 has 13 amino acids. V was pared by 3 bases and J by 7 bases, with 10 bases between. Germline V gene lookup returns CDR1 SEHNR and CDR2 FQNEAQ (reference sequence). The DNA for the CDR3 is TGTGCCAGCAGCTTTGAAATGAACCAGCCCCAGCATTTT. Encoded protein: CASSFEMNQPQHF.

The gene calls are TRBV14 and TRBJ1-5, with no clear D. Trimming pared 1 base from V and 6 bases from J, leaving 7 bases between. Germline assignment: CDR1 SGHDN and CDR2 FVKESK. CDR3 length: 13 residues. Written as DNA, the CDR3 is TGTGCCAGCAGCCAAGGAAGATTTCAGCCCCAGCATTTT. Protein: CASSQGRFQPQHF.

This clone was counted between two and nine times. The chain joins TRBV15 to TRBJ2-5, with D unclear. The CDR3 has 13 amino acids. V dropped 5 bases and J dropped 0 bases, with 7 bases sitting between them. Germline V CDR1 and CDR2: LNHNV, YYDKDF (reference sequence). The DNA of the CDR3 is TGTGCCACCAGCCTGGTGTACCAAGAGACCCAGTACTTC. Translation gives CATSLVYQETQYF.

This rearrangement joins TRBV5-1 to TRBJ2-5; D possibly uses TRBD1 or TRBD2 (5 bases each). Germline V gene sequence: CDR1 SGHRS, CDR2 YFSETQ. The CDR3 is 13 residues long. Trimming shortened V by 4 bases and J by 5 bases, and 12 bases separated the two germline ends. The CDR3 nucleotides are TGCGCCAGCAGCCGGGACGCCTGGGAGACCCAGTACTTC. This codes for CASSRDAWETQYF.

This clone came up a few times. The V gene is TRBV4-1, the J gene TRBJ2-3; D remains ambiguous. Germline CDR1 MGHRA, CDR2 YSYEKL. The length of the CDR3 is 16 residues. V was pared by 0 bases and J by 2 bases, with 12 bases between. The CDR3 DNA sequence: TGCGCCAGCAGCCAAGACTACGGCAGAATCACAGATACGCAGTATTTT. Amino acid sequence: CASSQDYGRITDTQYF.

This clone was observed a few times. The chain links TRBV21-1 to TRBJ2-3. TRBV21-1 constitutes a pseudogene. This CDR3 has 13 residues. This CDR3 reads CASGWFITDTQYF. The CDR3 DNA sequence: TGTGCCAGTGGGTGGTTCATCACAGATACGCAGTATTTT.